These T cell receptor beta chains were read from a single sample in a study of T-cell reconstitution after alpha-beta-depleted transplantation in children. TCRdb recomputed calls from the PCR reads with MiXCR, one row per CDR3 protein. The profile covers 420,000 or so distinct CDR3 sequences, with about a tenth appearing a single time and nearly 5.5% taken by the ten largest. The input for sequencing was PBMCs from the stem cell graft donor, taken from the stem cell graft. The receptors derive from a human donor who donated a stem cell graft to a child with acute myeloid leukemia. Each CDR3 is given with its conserved first and last residue. The order of the fields is clone size, D gene, V gene, J gene, CDR3 DNA, CDR3 protein. A D gene is named only where the DNA matches it firmly. Part of the rows lack a size; the others show once, few, many or a class for expanded clones.

>many|NA|TRBV29-1|TRBJ2-2
TGCAGCGTTGTTGAGCACACCGGGGAGCTGTTTTTT
CSVVEHTGELFF
>few|TRBD2|TRBV11-2|TRBJ2-3
TGTGCCAGCAGCCCTTGGGGGGGGGGAGGAGGCACAGATACGCAGTATTTT
CASSPWGGGGGTDTQYF
>few|NA|TRBV21-1|TRBJ2-7
TGTGCCAGCAGCACCAAGCGGGAGAGATACGAGCAGTACTTC
CASSTKRERYEQYF
>many|TRBD2|TRBV20-1|TRBJ2-1
TGCAGTGCTAGAGCACCGGGACTAACCTACAATGAGCAGTTCTTC
CSARAPGLTYNEQFF
>NA|TRBD1|TRBV14|TRBJ1-5
TGTGCCAGCTCAACCGGGACAGGGGTCCAGCATTTT
CASSTGTGVQHF
>many|NA|TRBV5-6|TRBJ2-5
TGTGCCAGCAGCTTTAATCCGGCTGAGACCCAGTACTTC
CASSFNPAETQYF
>few|TRBD2|TRBV7-3|TRBJ2-1
TGTGCCAGCAGCTTAATCGGTAGCGGGGGGTACAATGAGCAGTTCTTC
CASSLIGSGGYNEQFF
>NA|NA|TRBV20-1|TRBJ2-1
TGCAGTGCTTCCGGGGATGCGGATGAGCAGTTCTTC
CSASGDADEQFF
>NA|NA|TRBV29-1|TRBJ1-4
TGCAGCGCCCGCCCGGGAAGATCTAGTGAAAAACTGTTTTTT
CSARPGRSSEKLFF
>many|NA|TRBV5-6|TRBJ2-5
TGTGCCAGCAGCTTGGATGCGGGTCGGCAAGAGACCCAGTACTTC
CASSLDAGRQETQYF
>NA|TRBD2|TRBV3-1|TRBJ2-2
TGTGCCAGCAGCCCTACTTCGGGACTAGCGGGAGTTTACACCGGGGAGCTGTTTTTT
CASSPTSGLAGVYTGELFF
>few|NA|TRBV20-1|TRBJ1-4
TGCAGTGCTAGTTATGGGGGTGGCGAAAAACTGTTTTTT
CSASYGGGEKLFF
>NA|NA|TRBV29-1|TRBJ2-3
TGCAGCGTTGAACCGGGCGGAGGGCTCACAGATACGCAGTATTTT
CSVEPGGGLTDTQYF
>many|TRBD1|TRBV10-3|TRBJ1-2
TGTGCCATCAGTGGGGAGTCCGGGACAGGGGCCTATGGCTACACCTTC
CAISGESGTGAYGYTF
>few|NA|TRBV27|TRBJ2-5
TGTGCCAGCAGTTCCGAAGAGACCCAGTACTTC
CASSSEETQYF
>NA|NA|TRBV20-1|TRBJ1-2
TGCAGTGCTAGACCCCAACAAGAACTCTATGGCTACACCTTC
CSARPQQELYGYTF
>many|TRBD2|TRBV6-1|TRBJ2-1
TGTGCCAGCAGAAAAAGCGGGGGGATCTACAATGAGCAGTTCTTC
CASRKSGGIYNEQFF
>NA|NA|TRBV20-1|TRBJ1-2
TGCAGTGCTAGTGCTTCCGGCAACTATGGCTACACCTTC
CSASASGNYGYTF
>few|NA|TRBV5-1|TRBJ1-1
TGCGCCAGCAGCTTGGGGTCAGCCCTGAACACTGAAGCTTTCTTT
CASSLGSALNTEAFF
>few|TRBD2|TRBV7-2|TRBJ2-5
TGTGCCAGCACCCCGGGGGGGCCCGAGACCCAGTACTTC
CASTPGGPETQYF
>few|TRBD1|TRBV27|TRBJ1-2
TGTGCCAGCAGCCGAGACAGGGTGGCTGGCTACACCTTC
CASSRDRVAGYTF
>few|NA|TRBV6-5|TRBJ2-3
TGTGCCAGCAGTTACTCTTTAACGGAACACCTCTTCACAGATACGCAGTATTTT
CASSYSLTEHLFTDTQYF
>NA|NA|TRBV5-1|TRBJ2-4
TGCGCCAGCAGCTCGGGAGTCCTAGCCAAAAACATTCAGTACTTC
CASSSGVLAKNIQYF
>few|NA|TRBV29-1|TRBJ2-3
TGCAGCGTTGCCGGGGCACCGTTCACAGATACGCAGTATTTT
CSVAGAPFTDTQYF
>few|NA|TRBV5-1|TRBJ2-3
TGCGCCAGCAGCCGGACCCAAAGTTCAGATACGCAGTATTTT
CASSRTQSSDTQYF
>NA|TRBD1|TRBV2|TRBJ2-5
TGTGCCAGCAGTGGCATAGGGGGCGATCAAGAGACCCAGTACTTC
CASSGIGGDQETQYF
>few|TRBD1|TRBV6-1|TRBJ1-2
TGTGCCAGCAGTGAAGTTGTCGGGACAGGCTATGGCTACACCTTC
CASSEVVGTGYGYTF
>few|NA|TRBV27|TRBJ1-1
TGTGCCAGCAGTCTAGACAGCCGATTGAACACTGAAGCTTTCTTT
CASSLDSRLNTEAFF
>NA|NA|TRBV27|TRBJ1-5
TGTGCCAGCAGGTGGGGGCCCATTGGGCCCCAGCATTTT
CASRWGPIGPQHF
>NA|TRBD1|TRBV5-4|TRBJ2-5
TGTGCCAGCAGCTTGTCGAGGGGGCCCGAGACCCAGTACTTC
CASSLSRGPETQYF
>NA|TRBD1|TRBV27|TRBJ1-1
TGTGCCAGCCGGCGAACAGGGGGGGAAGCTTTCTTT
CASRRTGGEAFF
>few|NA|TRBV29-1|TRBJ2-3
TGCAGCGTTGTAGGTCTCCAGGGGATCACAGATACGCAGTATTTT
CSVVGLQGITDTQYF
>few|NA|TRBV10-3|TRBJ2-2
TGTGCCATCCAGAACACCGGGGAGCTGTTTTTT
CAIQNTGELFF
>NA|TRBD1|TRBV6-1|TRBJ2-5
TGTGCCAGCAGTCCTCGGACAGGGGGCCCCCAAGAGACCCAGTACTTC
CASSPRTGGPQETQYF
>many|NA|TRBV7-2|TRBJ2-1
TGTGCCAGCAGCTTAGTGTGGGGCTCGAAAGACAATGAGCAGTTCTTC
CASSLVWGSKDNEQFF
>few|TRBD1|TRBV18|TRBJ1-1
TGTGCCAGCTCACCGCTACAGGGGGCGCATACTGAAGCTTTCTTT
CASSPLQGAHTEAFF
>NA|TRBD2|TRBV7-6|TRBJ2-1
TGTGCCAGCAGCCAGGCGACTAGCGGGAGGGCCAGGTACAATGAGCAGTTCTTC
CASSQATSGRARYNEQFF
>NA|NA|TRBV5-1|TRBJ2-5
TGCGCCAGCAGCTCAGTACCGGACAGCGGCTGGGAGACCCAGTACTTC
CASSSVPDSGWETQYF
>few|NA|TRBV7-3|TRBJ2-5
TGTGCCAGCAGCTTATGGAGGGGAGAGACCCAGTACTTC
CASSLWRGETQYF
>NA|TRBD2|TRBV12-3/TRBV12-4|TRBJ2-1
TGTGCCAGCAGCCGACTAGCGGCAGGTTATGAGCAGTTCTTC
CASSRLAAGYEQFF
>few|TRBD1|TRBV12-3/TRBV12-4|TRBJ1-6
TGTGCCAGCAGCAAACAGGGGGCTGGTTCACCCCTCCACTTT
CASSKQGAGSPLHF
>NA|NA|TRBV7-9|TRBJ2-7
TGTGCCAGCAGCCCCCCTAGAGGGATGACCTACGAGCAGTACTTC
CASSPPRGMTYEQYF
>many|NA|TRBV29-1|TRBJ2-4
TGCAGCGTTGAGACAGAATTCCAAAACATTCAGTACTTC
CSVETEFQNIQYF
>few|NA|TRBV6-1|TRBJ1-2
TGTGCCAGCAGCCTCGACATTAGGGTTTCTCGAGAGTACTATGGCTACACCTTC
CASSLDIRVSREYYGYTF
>NA|NA|TRBV11-1|TRBJ2-3
TGTGCCAGCAGCGAAGGTCAGGGTTCGAGCACAGATACGCAGTATTTT
CASSEGQGSSTDTQYF
>NA|NA|TRBV5-6|TRBJ2-7
TGTGCCAGCGGCTTGCTGGCCGCGGCGGTCTACGAGCAGTACTTC
CASGLLAAAVYEQYF
>NA|NA|TRBV20-1|TRBJ2-3
TGCAGTGCTCCACCGCGTGGGGGTAGCACAGATACGCAGTATTTT
CSAPPRGGSTDTQYF
>NA|TRBD1|TRBV5-1|TRBJ2-3
TGCGCCAGCAGCGCTGGACAGGGCCCAGATACGCAGTATTTT
CASSAGQGPDTQYF
>few|NA|TRBV14|TRBJ2-7
TGTGCCAGCAGCCAATATAGCAGATCCTACGAGCAGTACTTC
CASSQYSRSYEQYF
>NA|NA|TRBV7-2|TRBJ1-2
TGTGCCAGCAGCCCCCAGGGCTTCGACTATGGCTACACCTTC
CASSPQGFDYGYTF
>few|TRBD1|TRBV20-1|TRBJ2-3
TGCAGTGCTACCCACGGGACAGGCACAGATACGCAGTATTTT
CSATHGTGTDTQYF
>few|NA|TRBV5-1|TRBJ2-1
TGCGCCAGCAGCCCCTCAGCGGAGTACAATGAGCAGTTCTTC
CASSPSAEYNEQFF